The clone carrying this T cell receptor (beta chain) was seen at least ten times. This sample was included in a study of CD8+CD57+ T cells in acquired aplastic anemia. Whole-study context: Sorted CD4+ and CD8+ cells yielded approximately 3.4 ug of DNA on average.

Both TCR beta VDJ combination and CDR3 sequence profiling were carried out. Genomic DNA was the template for this profiling. TCRdb passed the reads through MiXCR, listing each CDR3 protein once. The data hold 150,000 to 200,000 distinct CDR3 sequences, with about half observed a single time. This CDR3 spans 14 amino acids. Germline V gene data show CDR1 as SEHNR and CDR2 as FQNEAQ (reference sequence). V was shortened by 3 bases and J by 8 bases, with 11 bases between the two germline ends. Patients chosen for sequencing had shown CD8+CD57+ cell expansion by flow cytometry. Severe acquired aplastic anemia was present in all patients.

The sample consisted of sorted CD4+, CD8+, or CD8+CD57+ T cells (not recorded which) from PBMCs. V and J are TRBV7-9 and TRBJ1-6; perhaps TRBD1 as D (5 bases). The receptor's source is a human donor with aplastic anemia. The CDR3 DNA reads as TGTGCCAGCAGCTTGGACCTCAGGGATTCACCCCTCCACTTT. This sequence encodes CASSLDLRDSPLHF.